A single TCR beta chain is shown here with its context. The antigen is unknown. This specimen belongs to a study of cytomegalovirus exposure and HLA in healthy donors. On the study more broadly: The roughly 110 validation repertoires were reported in a later analysis to have been generated on the same platform as the roughly 670 first-cohort repertoires. Regarding the study as a whole: Overall, roughly 170 TCR beta chains were annotated as cytomegalovirus-associated.

Trimming took 8 bases from V and 0 from J, leaving 14 bases between them. Per the germline V gene, CDR1 is MNHEY and CDR2 is SMNVEV (reference sequence). This CDR3 comprises 16 residues. Here immunoSEQ multiplex PCR was the method, and the copy in TCRdb shows in-frame clones only, minus some. The table shows some 140,000 clones, with less than 90% occurring only once. This clonotype was obtained from a man in his late teens or twenties in good health and CMV-seropositive. Sequenced sample: PBMCs. The gene calls are TRBV27 and TRBJ1-6; D uncertain. CDR3 DNA sequence: TGTGCCAGCTCCCCCAACCTGAGCTCCTATAATTCACCCCTCCACTTT. Translation: CASSPNLSSYNSPLHF.